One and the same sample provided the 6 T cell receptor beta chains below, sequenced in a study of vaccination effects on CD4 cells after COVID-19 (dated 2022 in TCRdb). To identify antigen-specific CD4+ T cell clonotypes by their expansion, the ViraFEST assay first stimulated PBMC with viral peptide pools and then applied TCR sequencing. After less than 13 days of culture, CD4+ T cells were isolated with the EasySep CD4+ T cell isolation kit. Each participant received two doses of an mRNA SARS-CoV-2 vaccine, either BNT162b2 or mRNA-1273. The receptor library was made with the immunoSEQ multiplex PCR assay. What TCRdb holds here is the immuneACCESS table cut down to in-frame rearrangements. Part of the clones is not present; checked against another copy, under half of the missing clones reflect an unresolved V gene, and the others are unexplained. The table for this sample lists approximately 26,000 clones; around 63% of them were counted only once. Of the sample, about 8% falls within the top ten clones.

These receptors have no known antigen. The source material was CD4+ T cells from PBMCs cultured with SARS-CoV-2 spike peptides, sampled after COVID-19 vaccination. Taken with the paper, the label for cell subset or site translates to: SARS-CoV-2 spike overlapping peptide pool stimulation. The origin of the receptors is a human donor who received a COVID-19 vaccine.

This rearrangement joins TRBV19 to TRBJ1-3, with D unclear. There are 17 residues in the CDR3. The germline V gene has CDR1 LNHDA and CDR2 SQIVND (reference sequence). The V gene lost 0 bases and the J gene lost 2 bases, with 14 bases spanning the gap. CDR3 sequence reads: CASSIDSPGSTGNTIYF. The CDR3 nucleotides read TGTGCCAGTAGTATAGATAGCCCAGGATCTACTGGAAACACCATATATTTT.

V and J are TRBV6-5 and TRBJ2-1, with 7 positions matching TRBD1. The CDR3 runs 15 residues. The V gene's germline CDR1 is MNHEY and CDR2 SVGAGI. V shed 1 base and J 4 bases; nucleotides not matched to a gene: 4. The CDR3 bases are TGTGCCAGCAGTTACTTACAGGGGTTGTACAATGAGCAGTTCTTC. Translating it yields CASSYLQGLYNEQFF.

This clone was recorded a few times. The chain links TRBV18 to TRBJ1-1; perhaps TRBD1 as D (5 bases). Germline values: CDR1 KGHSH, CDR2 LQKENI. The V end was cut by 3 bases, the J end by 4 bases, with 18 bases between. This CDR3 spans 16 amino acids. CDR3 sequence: CASSPVGVGAGTEAFF. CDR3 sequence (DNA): TGTGCCAGCTCACCGGTAGGGGTTGGAGCGGGCACTGAAGCTTTCTTT.

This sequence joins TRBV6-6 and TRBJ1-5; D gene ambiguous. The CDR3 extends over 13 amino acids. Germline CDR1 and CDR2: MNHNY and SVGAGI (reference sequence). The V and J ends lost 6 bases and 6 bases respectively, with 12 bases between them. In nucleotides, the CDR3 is TGTGCCAGCAGCCCCGGACCTTTTCAGCCCCAGCATTTT. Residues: CASSPGPFQPQHF.

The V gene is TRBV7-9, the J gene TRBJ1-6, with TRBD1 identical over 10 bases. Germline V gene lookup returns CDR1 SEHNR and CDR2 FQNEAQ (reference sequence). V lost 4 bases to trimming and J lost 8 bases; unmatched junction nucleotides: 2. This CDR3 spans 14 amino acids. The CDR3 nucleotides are TGTGCCAGCAGCTGGGACAGGGGTGATTCACCCCTCCACTTT. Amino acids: CASSWDRGDSPLHF.

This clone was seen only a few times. The CDR3 DNA reads TGTGCCAGCAGCCACGGAGTCTCTGGGGCCAACGTCCTGACTTTC. Amino acids: CASSHGVSGANVLTF. This chain links TRBV3-1 (or the pseudogene TRBV3-2) with TRBJ2-6, with unresolved D. The CDR3 loop spans 15 amino acids. Germline CDR1 is LGHDT and CDR2 is YNNKEL (reference sequence). V was cut by 3 bases and J by 0 bases, with 6 bases left in between.